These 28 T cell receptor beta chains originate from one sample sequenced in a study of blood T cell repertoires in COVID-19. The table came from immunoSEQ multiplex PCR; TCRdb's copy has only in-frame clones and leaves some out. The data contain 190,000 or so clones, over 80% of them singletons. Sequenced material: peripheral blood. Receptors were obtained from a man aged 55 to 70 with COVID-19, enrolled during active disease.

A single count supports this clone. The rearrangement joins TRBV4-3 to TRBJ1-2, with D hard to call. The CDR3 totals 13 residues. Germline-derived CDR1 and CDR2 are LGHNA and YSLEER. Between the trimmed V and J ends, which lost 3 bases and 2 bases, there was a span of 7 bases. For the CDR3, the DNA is TGCGCCAGCAGCCAGACTGACAACTATGGCTACACCTTC. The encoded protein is CASSQTDNYGYTF.

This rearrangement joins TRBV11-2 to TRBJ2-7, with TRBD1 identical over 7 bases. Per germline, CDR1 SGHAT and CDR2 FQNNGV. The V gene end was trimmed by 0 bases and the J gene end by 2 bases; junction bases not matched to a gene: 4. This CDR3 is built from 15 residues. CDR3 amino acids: CASSLDLDRAYEQYF. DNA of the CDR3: TGTGCCAGCAGCTTAGACCTAGACAGGGCCTACGAGCAGTACTTC.

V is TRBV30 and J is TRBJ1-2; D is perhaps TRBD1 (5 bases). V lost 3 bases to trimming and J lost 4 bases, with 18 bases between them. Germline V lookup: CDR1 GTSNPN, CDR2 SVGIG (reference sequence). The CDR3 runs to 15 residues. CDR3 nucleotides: TGTGCCTGGAGCCCAGGGATGGGATCCCTCTATGGCTACACCTTC. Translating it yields CAWSPGMGSLYGYTF. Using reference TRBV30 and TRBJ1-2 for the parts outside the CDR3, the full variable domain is SQTIHQWPATLVQPVGSPLSLECTVEGTSNPNLYWYRQAAGRGLQLLFYSVGIGQISSEVPQNLSASRPQDRQFILSSKKLLLSDSGFYLCAWSPGMGSLYGYTFGSGTRLTVV.

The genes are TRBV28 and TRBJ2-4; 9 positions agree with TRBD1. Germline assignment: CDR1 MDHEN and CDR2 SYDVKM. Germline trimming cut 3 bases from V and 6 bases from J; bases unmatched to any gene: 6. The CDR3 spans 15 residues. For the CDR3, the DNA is TGTGCCAGCAGTTTCCGGCGGGGACAGGGAAACATTCAGTACTTC. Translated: CASSFRRGQGNIQYF.

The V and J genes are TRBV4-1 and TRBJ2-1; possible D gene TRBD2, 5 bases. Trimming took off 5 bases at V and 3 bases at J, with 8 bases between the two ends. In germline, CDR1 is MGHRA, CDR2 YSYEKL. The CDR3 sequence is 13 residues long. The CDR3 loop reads CASSYRDYNEQFF. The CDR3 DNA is TGCGCCAGCAGCTACCGGGACTACAATGAGCAGTTCTTC.

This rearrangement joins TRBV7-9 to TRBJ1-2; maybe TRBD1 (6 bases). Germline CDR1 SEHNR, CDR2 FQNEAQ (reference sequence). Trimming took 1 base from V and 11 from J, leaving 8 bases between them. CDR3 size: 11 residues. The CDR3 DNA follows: TGTGCCAGCAGCTTAGGACAGGCTTACACCTTC. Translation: CASSLGQAYTF.

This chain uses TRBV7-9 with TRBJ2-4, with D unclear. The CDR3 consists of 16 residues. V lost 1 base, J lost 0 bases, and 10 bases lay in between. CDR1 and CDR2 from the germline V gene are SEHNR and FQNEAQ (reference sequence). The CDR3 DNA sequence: TGTGCCAGCAGCTTAGTCAGGATCCTAGCCAAAAACATTCAGTACTTC. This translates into CASSLVRILAKNIQYF. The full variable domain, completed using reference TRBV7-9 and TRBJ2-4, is DTGVSQNPRHKITKRGQNVTFRCDPISEHNRLYWYRQTLGQGPEFLTYFQNEAQLEKSRLLSDRFSAERPKGSFSTLEIQRTEQGDSAMYLCASSLVRILAKNIQYFGAGTRLSVL.

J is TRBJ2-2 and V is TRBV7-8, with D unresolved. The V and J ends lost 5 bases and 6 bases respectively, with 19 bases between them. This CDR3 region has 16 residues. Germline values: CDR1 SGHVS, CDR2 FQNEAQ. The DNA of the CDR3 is TGTGCCAGCAGCCCGGTCGAGGCGAGATTACCCGGGGAGCTGTTTTTT. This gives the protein CASSPVEARLPGELFF.

The CDR3 bases are TGCGCCAGCAGTGAGCGGACAGGGGGGTATAATTCACCCCTCCACTTT. Its translation is CASSERTGGYNSPLHF. The J gene is TRBJ1-6, the V gene TRBV10-1; 10 bases align to TRBD1. The V gene end was trimmed by 2 bases and the J gene end by 4 bases; junction bases not matched to a gene: 2. This CDR3 comprises 16 residues. From germline, CDR1 is WNHNN and CDR2 SYGVQD (reference sequence).

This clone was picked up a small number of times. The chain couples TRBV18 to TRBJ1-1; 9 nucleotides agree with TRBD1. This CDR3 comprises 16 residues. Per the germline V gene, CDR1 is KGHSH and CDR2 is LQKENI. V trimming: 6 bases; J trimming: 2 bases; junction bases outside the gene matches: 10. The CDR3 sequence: CASSPTPGQGNTEAFF. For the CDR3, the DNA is TGTGCCAGCTCGCCCACCCCGGGACAGGGTAACACTGAAGCTTTCTTT.

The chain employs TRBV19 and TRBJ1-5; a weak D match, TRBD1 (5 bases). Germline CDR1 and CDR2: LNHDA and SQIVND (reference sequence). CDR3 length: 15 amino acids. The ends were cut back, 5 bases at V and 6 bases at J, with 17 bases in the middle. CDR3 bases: TGTGCCAGTAGTCTGGACCGGGCAGGGTTTCAGCCCCAGCATTTT. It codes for CASSLDRAGFQPQHF.

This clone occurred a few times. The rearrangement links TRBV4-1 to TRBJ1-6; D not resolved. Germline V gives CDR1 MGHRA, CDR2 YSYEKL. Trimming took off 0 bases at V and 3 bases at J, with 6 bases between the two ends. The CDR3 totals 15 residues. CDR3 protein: CASSQDLVYNSPLHF. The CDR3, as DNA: TGCGCCAGCAGCCAAGACCTCGTCTATAATTCACCCCTCCACTTT.

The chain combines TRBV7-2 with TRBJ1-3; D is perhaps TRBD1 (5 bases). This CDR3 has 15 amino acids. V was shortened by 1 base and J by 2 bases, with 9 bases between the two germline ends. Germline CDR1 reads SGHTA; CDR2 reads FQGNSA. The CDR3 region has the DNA TGTGCCAGCAGCTTAGTGGCAGGGCCTGGAAACACCATATATTTT. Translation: CASSLVAGPGNTIYF. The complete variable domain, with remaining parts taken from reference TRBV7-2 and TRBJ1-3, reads GAGVSQSPSNKVTEKGKDVELRCDPISGHTALYWYRQSLGQGLEFLIYFQGNSAPDKSGLPSDRFSAERTGGSVSTLTIQRTQQEDSAVYLCASSLVAGPGNTIYFGEGSWLTVV.

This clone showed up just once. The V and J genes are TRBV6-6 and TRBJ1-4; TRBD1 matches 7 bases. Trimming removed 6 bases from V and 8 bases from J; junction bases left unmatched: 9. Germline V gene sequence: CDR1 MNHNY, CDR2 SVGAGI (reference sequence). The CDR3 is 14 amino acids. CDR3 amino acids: CASSFTGVGEKLFF. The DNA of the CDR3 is TGTGCCAGCAGCTTTACAGGGGTTGGGGAAAAACTGTTTTTT.

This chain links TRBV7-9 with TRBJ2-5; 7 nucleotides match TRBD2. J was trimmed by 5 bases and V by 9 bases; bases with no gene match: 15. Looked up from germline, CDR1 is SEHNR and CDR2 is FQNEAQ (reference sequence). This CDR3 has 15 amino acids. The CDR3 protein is CARDWGTTLWETQYF. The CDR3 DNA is TGTGCCAGGGATTGGGGGACTACGTTATGGGAGACCCAGTACTTC.

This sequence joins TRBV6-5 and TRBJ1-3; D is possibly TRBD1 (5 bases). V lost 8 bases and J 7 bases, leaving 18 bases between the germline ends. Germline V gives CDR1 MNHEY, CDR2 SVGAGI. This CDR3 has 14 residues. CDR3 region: CASGTSRDANTIYF. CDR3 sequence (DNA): TGTGCCAGCGGGACTTCGAGGGATGCCAACACCATATATTTT.

For the CDR3, the DNA is TGTGCCAGCAGCTTAGTGGCTAGCGGCACCTACGAGCAGTACTTC. Encoded protein: CASSLVASGTYEQYF. The genes are TRBV11-2 and TRBJ2-7, with 7 nucleotides matching TRBD2. V gave up 1 base and J gave up 2 bases; unmatched junction bases: 5. The CDR3 runs to 15 residues. Per the germline V gene, CDR1 is SGHAT and CDR2 is FQNNGV. Full variable domain (rest looked up from reference TRBV11-2 and TRBJ2-7): EAGVAQSPRYKIIEKRQSVAFWCNPISGHATLYWYQQILGQGPKLLIQFQNNGVVDDSQLPKDRFSAERLKGVDSTLKIQPAKLEDSAVYLCASSLVASGTYEQYFGPGTRLTVT.

CDR3 in DNA: TGTGCCATCAACGGCCAGGGCGGGGGGGATACGCAGTATTTT. It codes for CAINGQGGGDTQYF. The rearrangement joins TRBV10-3 to TRBJ2-3, with 8 bases lining up with TRBD2. The V gene end was trimmed by 7 bases and the J gene end by 6 bases; junction bases not matched to a gene: 9. The CDR3 has 14 residues. Germline V gene sequence: CDR1 ENHRY, CDR2 SYGVKD.

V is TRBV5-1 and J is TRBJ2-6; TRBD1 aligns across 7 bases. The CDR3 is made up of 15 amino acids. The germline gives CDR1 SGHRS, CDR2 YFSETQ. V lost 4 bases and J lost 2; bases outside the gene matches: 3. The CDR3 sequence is CASSGQVAGANVLTF. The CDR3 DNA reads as TGCGCCAGCAGCGGACAGGTCGCTGGGGCCAACGTCCTGACTTTC.

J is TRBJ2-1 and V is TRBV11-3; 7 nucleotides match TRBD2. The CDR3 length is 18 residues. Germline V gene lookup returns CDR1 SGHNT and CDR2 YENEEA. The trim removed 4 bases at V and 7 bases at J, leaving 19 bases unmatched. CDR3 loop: CASSSILGGGLGQNEQFF. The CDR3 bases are TGTGCCAGCAGCTCAATCCTGGGGGGAGGGCTCGGGCAAAATGAGCAGTTCTTC.

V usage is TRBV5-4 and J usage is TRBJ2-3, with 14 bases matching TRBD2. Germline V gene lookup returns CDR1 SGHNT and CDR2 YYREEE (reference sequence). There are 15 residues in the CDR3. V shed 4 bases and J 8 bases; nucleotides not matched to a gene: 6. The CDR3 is CASSRGTSGSVTQYF. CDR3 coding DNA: TGTGCCAGCAGCCGGGGGACTAGCGGGAGTGTTACGCAGTATTTT.

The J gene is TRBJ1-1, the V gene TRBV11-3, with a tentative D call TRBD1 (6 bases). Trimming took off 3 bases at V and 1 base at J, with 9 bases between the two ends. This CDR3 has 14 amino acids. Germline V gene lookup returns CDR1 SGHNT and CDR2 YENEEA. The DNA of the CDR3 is TGTGCCAGCAGCTTGGACAGAACGAACACTGAAGCTTTCTTT. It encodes CASSLDRTNTEAFF. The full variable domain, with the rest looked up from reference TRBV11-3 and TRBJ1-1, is EAGVVQSPRYKIIEKKQPVAFWCNPISGHNTLYWYLQNLGQGPELLIRYENEEAVDDSQLPKDRFSAERLKGVDSTLKIQPAELGDSAVYLCASSLDRTNTEAFFGQGTRLTVV.

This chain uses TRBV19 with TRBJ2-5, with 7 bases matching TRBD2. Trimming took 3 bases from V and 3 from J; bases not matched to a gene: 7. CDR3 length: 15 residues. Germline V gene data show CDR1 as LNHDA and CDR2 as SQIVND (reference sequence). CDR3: CASSILGTTKETQYF. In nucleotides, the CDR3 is TGTGCCAGTAGTATTCTGGGGACTACGAAAGAGACCCAGTACTTC.

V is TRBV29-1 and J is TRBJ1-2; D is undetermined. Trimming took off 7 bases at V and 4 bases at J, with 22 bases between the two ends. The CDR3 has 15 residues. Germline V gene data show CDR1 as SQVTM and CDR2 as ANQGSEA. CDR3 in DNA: TGCAGCGCTGCGGGCCTTCTAAGAGGAAGCTATGGCTACACCTTC. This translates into CSAAGLLRGSYGYTF.

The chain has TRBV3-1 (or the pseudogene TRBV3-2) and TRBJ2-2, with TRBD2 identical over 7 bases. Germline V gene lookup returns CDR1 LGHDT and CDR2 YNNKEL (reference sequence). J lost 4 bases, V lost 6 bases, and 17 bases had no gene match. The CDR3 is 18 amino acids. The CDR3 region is CASRDYERPGGSTGELFF. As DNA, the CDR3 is TGTGCCAGCAGAGACTACGAGCGGCCGGGAGGAAGCACCGGGGAGCTGTTTTTT.

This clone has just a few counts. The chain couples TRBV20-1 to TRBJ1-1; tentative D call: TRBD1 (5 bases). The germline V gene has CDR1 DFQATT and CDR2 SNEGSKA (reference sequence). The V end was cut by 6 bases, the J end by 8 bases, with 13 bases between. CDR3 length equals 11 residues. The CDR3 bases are TGCAGTGCCATTGACAGAGCAGAAGCTTTCTTT. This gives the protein CSAIDRAEAFF.

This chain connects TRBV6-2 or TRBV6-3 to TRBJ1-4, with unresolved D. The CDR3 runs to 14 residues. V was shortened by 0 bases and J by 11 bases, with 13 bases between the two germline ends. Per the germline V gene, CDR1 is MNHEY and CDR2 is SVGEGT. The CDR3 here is CASSYSGGTGKLFF. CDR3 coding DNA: TGTGCCAGCAGTTACTCGGGAGGTACCGGTAAACTGTTTTTT.

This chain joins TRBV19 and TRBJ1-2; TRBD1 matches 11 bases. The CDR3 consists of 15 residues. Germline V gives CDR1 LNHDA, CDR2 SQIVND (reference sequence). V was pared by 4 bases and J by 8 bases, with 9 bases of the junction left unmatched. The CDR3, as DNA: TGTGCCAGTAGTACTATCGGACAGGGGGCGCGGGGCTACACCTTC. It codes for CASSTIGQGARGYTF.